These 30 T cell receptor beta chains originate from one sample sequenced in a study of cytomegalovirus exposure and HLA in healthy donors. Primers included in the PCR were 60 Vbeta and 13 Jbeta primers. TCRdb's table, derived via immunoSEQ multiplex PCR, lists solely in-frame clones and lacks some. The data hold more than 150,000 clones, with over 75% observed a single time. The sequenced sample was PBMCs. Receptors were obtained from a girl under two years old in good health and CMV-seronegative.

The CDR3 region has the DNA TGTGCCAGCAGCCAAGATCCAAGCCTGATCCACTGCTATGGCTACACCTTC. This encodes CASSQDPSLIHCYGYTF. The rearrangement joins TRBV14 to TRBJ1-2; D is undetermined. This CDR3 contains 17 residues. Germline CDR1 SGHDN, CDR2 FVKESK. V lost 0 bases to trimming and J lost 4 bases, with 18 bases between them. Using reference TRBV14 and TRBJ1-2 for the parts outside the CDR3, the full variable domain is EAGVTQFPSHSVIEKGQTVTLRCDPISGHDNLYWYRRVMGKEIKFLLHFVKESKQDESGMPNNRFLAERTGGTYSTLKVQPAELEDSGVYFCASSQDPSLIHCYGYTFGSGTRLTVV.

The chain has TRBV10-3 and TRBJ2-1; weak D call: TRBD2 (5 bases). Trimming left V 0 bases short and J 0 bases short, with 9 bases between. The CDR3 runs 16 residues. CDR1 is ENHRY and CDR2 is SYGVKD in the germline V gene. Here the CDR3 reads CAISESGSTSYNEQFF. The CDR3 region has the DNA TGTGCCATCAGTGAGTCTGGGAGTACCTCCTACAATGAGCAGTTCTTC.

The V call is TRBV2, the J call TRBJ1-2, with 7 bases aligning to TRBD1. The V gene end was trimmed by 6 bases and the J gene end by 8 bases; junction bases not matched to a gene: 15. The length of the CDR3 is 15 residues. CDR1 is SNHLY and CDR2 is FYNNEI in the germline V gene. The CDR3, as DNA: TGTGCCAGCAGGGGCAGGGACAGAGGGTTATACGGCTACACCTTC. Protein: CASRGRDRGLYGYTF.

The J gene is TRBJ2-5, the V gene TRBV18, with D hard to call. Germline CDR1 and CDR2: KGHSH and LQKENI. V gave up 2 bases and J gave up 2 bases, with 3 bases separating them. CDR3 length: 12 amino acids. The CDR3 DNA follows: TGTGCCAGCTCACCAACACAAGAGACCCAGTACTTC. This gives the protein CASSPTQETQYF.

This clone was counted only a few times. The DNA for the CDR3 is TGTGCCTTATCAGGGGGTAACTATGGCTACACCTTC. This codes for CALSGGNYGYTF. The rearrangement uses TRBV30 and TRBJ1-2, with TRBD1 matching over 7 bases. Trimming cost V 7 bases and J 1 base; bases outside gene matches: 3. Germline CDR1 reads GTSNPN; CDR2 reads SVGIG (reference sequence). This CDR3 region has 12 residues. Together with reference TRBV30 and TRBJ1-2, the CDR3 gives the full variable domain: SQTIHQWPATLVQPVGSPLSLECTVEGTSNPNLYWYRQAAGRGLQLLFYSVGIGQISSEVPQNLSASRPQDRQFILSSKKLLLSDSGFYLCALSGGNYGYTFGSGTRLTVV.

CDR3 sequence: CASSSGLGYGYTF. DNA of the CDR3: TGTGCCAGCAGCTCGGGACTGGGCTATGGCTACACCTTC. V is TRBV7-3 and J is TRBJ1-2; TRBD1 is a possible D gene (5 bases). Deletions cut 4 bases from V and 4 bases from J, with 10 bases between. This CDR3 has 13 amino acids. In germline, CDR1 is SGHTA, CDR2 FQGTGA.

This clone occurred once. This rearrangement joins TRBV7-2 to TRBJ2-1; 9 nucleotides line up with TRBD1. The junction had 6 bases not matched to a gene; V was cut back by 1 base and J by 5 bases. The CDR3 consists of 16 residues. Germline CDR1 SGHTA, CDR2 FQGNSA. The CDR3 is CASSLGDRVGNNEQFF. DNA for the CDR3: TGTGCCAGCAGCTTAGGGGACAGGGTCGGAAACAATGAGCAGTTCTTC. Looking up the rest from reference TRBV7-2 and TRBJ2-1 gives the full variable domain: GAGVSQSPSNKVTEKGKDVELRCDPISGHTALYWYRQSLGQGLEFLIYFQGNSAPDKSGLPSDRFSAERTGGSVSTLTIQRTQQEDSAVYLCASSLGDRVGNNEQFFGPGTRLTVL.

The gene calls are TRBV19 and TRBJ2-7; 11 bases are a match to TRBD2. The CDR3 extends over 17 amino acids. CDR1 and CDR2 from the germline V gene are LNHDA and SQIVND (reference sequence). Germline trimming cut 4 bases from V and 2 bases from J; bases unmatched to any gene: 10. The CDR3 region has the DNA TGTGCCAGTAGTACTCAAACTACTAGCGGGAGACCCTACGAGCAGTACTTC. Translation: CASSTQTTSGRPYEQYF.

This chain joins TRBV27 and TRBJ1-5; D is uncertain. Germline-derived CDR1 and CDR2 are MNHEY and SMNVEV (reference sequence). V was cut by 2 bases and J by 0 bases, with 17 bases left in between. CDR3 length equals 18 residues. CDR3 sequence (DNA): TGTGCCAGCAGTTTAATCGACCCCGGCCAGGATAGCAATCAGCCCCAGCATTTT. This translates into CASSLIDPGQDSNQPQHF.

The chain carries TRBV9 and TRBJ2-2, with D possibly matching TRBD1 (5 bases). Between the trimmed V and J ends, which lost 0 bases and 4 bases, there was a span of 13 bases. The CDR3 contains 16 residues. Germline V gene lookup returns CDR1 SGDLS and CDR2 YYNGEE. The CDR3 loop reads CASSVAPLGVTGELFF. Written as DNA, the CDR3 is TGTGCCAGCAGCGTAGCTCCGTTAGGGGTCACCGGGGAGCTGTTTTTT. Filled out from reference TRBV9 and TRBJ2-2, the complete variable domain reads DSGVTQTPKHLITATGQRVTLRCSPRSGDLSVYWYQQSLDQGLQFLIQYYNGEERAKGNILERFSAQQFPDLHSELNLSSLELGDSALYFCASSVAPLGVTGELFFGEGSRLTVL.

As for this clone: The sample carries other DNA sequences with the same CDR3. The CDR3 loop is CASRDGQGGTEAFF. The CDR3 bases are TGTGCCAGCAGGGATGGACAGGGGGGGACTGAAGCTTTCTTT. This chain uses TRBV7-9 with TRBJ1-1, with 10 bases fitting TRBD1. The germline gives CDR1 SEHNR, CDR2 FQNEAQ (reference sequence). The CDR3 is 14 residues long. J was trimmed by 5 bases and V by 6 bases; bases with no gene match: 6.

This CDR3 is CASSSRVPGANVLTF. The CDR3 DNA is TGTGCCAGCAGCTCCAGGGTCCCTGGGGCCAACGTCCTGACTTTC. The gene calls are TRBV13 and TRBJ2-6; D perhaps matches TRBD1 (5 bases). CDR1 is PRHDT, CDR2 FYEKMQ, per germline (reference sequence). This CDR3 is built from 15 residues. With 4 bases removed from V and 2 bases from J, the gap between germline ends came to 9 bases.

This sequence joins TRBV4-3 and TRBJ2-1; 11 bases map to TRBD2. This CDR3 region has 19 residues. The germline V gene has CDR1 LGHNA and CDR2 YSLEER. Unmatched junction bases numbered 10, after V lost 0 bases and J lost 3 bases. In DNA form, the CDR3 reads TGCGCCAGCAGCCAAGACGGTATTAGCGGGAGGGCGGGCTACAATGAGCAGTTCTTC. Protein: CASSQDGISGRAGYNEQFF.

CDR3 amino acids: CASSQAPEGLATNEKLFF. The CDR3 nucleotides are TGCGCCAGCAGCCAAGCCCCTGAGGGACTGGCAACTAATGAAAAACTGTTTTTT. The chain recombines TRBV4-3 with TRBJ1-4; weak D call: TRBD1 (5 bases). The CDR3 consists of 18 residues. V was cut by 1 base and J by 0 bases, with 15 bases left in between. Germline V gene sequence: CDR1 LGHNA, CDR2 YSLEER.

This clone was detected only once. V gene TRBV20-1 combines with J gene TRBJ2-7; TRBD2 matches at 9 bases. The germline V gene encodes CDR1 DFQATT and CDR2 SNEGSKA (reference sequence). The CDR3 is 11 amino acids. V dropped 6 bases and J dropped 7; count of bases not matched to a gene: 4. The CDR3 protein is CSAASGREQYF. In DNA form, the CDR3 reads TGCAGTGCGGCCAGCGGGAGGGAGCAGTACTTC.

The DNA for the CDR3 is TGCGCCAGCAGCTTGGACAACAATCAGCCCCAGCATTTT. It codes for CASSLDNNQPQHF. This chain joins TRBV5-1 and TRBJ1-5; unclear D gene. Germline CDR1 reads SGHRS; CDR2 reads YFSETQ. V was trimmed by 0 bases and J by 3 bases, leaving 4 bases between them. CDR3 length: 13 amino acids.

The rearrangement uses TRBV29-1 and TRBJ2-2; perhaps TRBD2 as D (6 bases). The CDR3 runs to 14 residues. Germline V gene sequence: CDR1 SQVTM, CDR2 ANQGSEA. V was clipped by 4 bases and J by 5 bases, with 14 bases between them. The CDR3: CSVVKQEGTGELFF. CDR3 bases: TGCAGCGTTGTTAAACAGGAGGGAACCGGGGAGCTGTTTTTT.

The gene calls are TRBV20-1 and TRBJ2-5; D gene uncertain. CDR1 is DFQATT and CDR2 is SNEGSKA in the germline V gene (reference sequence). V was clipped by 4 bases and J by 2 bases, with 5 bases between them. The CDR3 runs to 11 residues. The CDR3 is CSATSQETQYF. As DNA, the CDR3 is TGCAGTGCTACTTCTCAAGAGACCCAGTACTTC.

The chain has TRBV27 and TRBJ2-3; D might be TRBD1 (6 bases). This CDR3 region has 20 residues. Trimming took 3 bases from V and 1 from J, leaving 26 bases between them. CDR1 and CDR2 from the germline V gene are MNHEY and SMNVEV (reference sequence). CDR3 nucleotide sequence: TGTGCCAGCAGTTTTCTTTCAACAGGGCTGGGTTCACGAGGCACAGATACGCAGTATTTT. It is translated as CASSFLSTGLGSRGTDTQYF.

The CDR3 DNA sequence: TGTGCCTGGAGTGTAGGCGGGGCTGCTGGAAACACCATATATTTT. Translated: CAWSVGGAAGNTIYF. The V and J genes are TRBV30 and TRBJ1-3; a possible D gene is TRBD1 (5 bases). Germline V gives CDR1 GTSNPN, CDR2 SVGIG (reference sequence). The V gene lost 0 bases and the J gene lost 2 bases, with 11 bases spanning the gap. The CDR3 sequence is 15 residues long.

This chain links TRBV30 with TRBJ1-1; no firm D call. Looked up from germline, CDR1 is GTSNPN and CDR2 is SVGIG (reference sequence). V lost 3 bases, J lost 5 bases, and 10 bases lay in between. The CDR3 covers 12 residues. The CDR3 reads CAWREGRTEAFF. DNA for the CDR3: TGTGCCTGGAGAGAGGGTCGGACTGAAGCTTTCTTT.

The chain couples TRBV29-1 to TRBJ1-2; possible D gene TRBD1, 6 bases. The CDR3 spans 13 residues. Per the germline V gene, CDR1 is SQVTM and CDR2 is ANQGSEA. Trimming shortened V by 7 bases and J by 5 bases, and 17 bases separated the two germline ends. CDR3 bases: TGCAGCGGTACAGGGATCGAGGATTATGGCTACACCTTC. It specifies CSGTGIEDYGYTF.

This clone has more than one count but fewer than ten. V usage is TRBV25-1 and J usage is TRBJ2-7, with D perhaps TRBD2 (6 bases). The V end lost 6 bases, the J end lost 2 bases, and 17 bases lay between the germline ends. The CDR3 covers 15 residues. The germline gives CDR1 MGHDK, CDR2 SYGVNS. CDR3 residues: CASRAGRPGTYEQYF. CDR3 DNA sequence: TGTGCCAGCAGGGCGGGACGGCCAGGCACCTACGAGCAGTACTTC.

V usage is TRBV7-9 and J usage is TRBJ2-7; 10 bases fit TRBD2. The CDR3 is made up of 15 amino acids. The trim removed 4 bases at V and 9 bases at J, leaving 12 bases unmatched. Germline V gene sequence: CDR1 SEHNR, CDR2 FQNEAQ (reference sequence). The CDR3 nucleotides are TGTGCCAGCAGCTCCTCAAGCGGGGGGGTGTTTAGGCAGTACTTC. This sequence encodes CASSSSSGGVFRQYF.

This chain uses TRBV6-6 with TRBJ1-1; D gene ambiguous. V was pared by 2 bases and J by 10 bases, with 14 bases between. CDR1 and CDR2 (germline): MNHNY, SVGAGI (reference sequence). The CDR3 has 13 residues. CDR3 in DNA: TGTGCCAGCAGTTACGAGGTACGGGGTCCAGCTTTCTTT. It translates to CASSYEVRGPAFF.

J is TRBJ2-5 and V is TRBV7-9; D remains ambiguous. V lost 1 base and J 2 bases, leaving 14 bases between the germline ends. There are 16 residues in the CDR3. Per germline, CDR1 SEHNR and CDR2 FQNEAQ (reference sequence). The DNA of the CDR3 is TGTGCCAGCAGCTTAGTCGTGGCCGGCAGGCAAGAGACCCAGTACTTC. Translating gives CASSLVVAGRQETQYF. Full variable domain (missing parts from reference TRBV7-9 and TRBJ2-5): DTGVSQNPRHKITKRGQNVTFRCDPISEHNRLYWYRQTLGQGPEFLTYFQNEAQLEKSRLLSDRFSAERPKGSFSTLEIQRTEQGDSAMYLCASSLVVAGRQETQYFGPGTRLLVL.

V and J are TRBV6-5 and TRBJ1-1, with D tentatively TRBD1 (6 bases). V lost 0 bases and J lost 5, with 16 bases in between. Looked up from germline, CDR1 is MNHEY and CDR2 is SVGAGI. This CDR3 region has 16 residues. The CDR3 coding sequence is TGTGCCAGCAGTTACTCGAAAACGCGGGGGCTTACTGAAGCTTTCTTT. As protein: CASSYSKTRGLTEAFF.

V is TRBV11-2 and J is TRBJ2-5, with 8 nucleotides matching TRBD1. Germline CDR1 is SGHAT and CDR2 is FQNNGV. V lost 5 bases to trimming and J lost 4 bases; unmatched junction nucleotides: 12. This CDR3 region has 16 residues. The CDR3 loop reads CASSPFRGRIPETQYF. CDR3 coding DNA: TGTGCCAGCAGCCCTTTCAGGGGGCGAATCCCAGAGACCCAGTACTTC. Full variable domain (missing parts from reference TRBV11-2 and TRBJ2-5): EAGVAQSPRYKIIEKRQSVAFWCNPISGHATLYWYQQILGQGPKLLIQFQNNGVVDDSQLPKDRFSAERLKGVDSTLKIQPAKLEDSAVYLCASSPFRGRIPETQYFGPGTRLLVL.

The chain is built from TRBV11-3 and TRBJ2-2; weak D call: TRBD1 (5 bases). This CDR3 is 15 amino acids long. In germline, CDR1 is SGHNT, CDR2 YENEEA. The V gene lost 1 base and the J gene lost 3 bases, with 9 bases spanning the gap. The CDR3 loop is CASSLGGRDTGELFF. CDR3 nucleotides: TGTGCCAGCAGCTTAGGAGGCAGGGACACCGGGGAGCTGTTTTTT.

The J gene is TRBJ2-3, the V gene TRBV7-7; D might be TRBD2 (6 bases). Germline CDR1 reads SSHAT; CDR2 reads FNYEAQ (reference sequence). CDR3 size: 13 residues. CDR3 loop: CASAGSSTDTQYF. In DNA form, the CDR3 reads TGTGCTAGCGCGGGGTCTAGCACAGATACGCAGTATTTT.